Shown below are 25 T cell receptor beta chains from a single sample sequenced in a study of blood T cell repertoires in COVID-19. The table came from immunoSEQ multiplex PCR; TCRdb's copy has only in-frame clones and leaves some out. There are about 370,000 clones in the sample; 85% to 90% occur only once, and over 0.95% lies in the top ten. The sequencing input was PBMCs or T cells enriched from blood (not recorded which). These receptors came from a man between 18 and 35 years old who had recovered from COVID-19.

The V call is TRBV4-1, the J call TRBJ1-6; D gene ambiguous. This CDR3 contains 15 residues. CDR1 and CDR2 (germline): MGHRA, YSYEKL. V lost 0 bases and J lost 5, with 8 bases in between. DNA of the CDR3: TGCGCCAGCAGCCAAGAGAGAACGAATAATTCACCCCTCCACTTT. It codes for CASSQERTNNSPLHF.

This rearrangement joins TRBV7-9 to TRBJ2-1, with TRBD2 identical over 10 bases. V was pared by 0 bases and J by 9 bases, with 8 bases of the junction left unmatched. The CDR3 consists of 16 residues. CDR1 SEHNR and CDR2 FQNEAQ come from the germline V gene (reference sequence). CDR3 sequence reads: CASSLAWGLAFGEQFF. Written as DNA, the CDR3 is TGTGCCAGCAGCTTAGCCTGGGGACTAGCGTTTGGTGAGCAGTTCTTC.

The V and J genes are TRBV10-1 and TRBJ1-1; no firm D call. From germline, CDR1 is WNHNN and CDR2 SYGVQD (reference sequence). The CDR3 has 13 amino acids. V shed 0 bases and J shed 4 bases, with 6 bases lying between them. Written as DNA, the CDR3 is TGCGCCAGCAGTGAGTCGCAAGCCACTGAAGCTTTCTTT. Its translation is CASSESQATEAFF.

The genes are TRBV9 and TRBJ2-2; 7 positions agree with TRBD1. With V trimmed by 7 bases and J by 7 bases, 7 bases remained unmatched. Germline V gene lookup returns CDR1 SGDLS and CDR2 YYNGEE. The CDR3 totals 13 residues. CDR3 DNA: TGTGCCAGCGGCCAGGGGGATAACGGGGAGCTGTTTTTT. Translated, it gives CASGQGDNGELFF.

This chain links TRBV10-2 with TRBJ2-7; 9 nucleotides agree with TRBD2. Trimming at V came to 10 bases and at J to 2 bases, leaving 6 bases not matched to a gene. Germline loops: CDR1 WSHSY, CDR2 SAAADI. This CDR3 region has 13 residues. In nucleotides, the CDR3 is TGCGCCACCCTCGGGACTAGCACCTACGAGCAGTACTTC. It is translated as CATLGTSTYEQYF.

The chain carries TRBV6-5 and TRBJ1-2, with a tentative D call TRBD1 (5 bases). CDR3 length: 15 amino acids. Germline V lookup: CDR1 MNHEY, CDR2 SVGAGI. The V end was cut by 7 bases, the J end by 6 bases, with 21 bases between. The CDR3 region has the DNA TGTGCCAGCAACATATTAAGGCAGGGTCAAGATGGCTACACCTTC. Translating it yields CASNILRQGQDGYTF.

The J gene is TRBJ2-1, the V gene TRBV4-3, with 7 nucleotides matching TRBD2. V was pared by 1 base and J by 2 bases, with 8 bases of the junction left unmatched. CDR1 is LGHNA, CDR2 YSLEER, per germline. The CDR3 covers 17 residues. The chain's CDR3 is CASSQVLASGTYNEQFF. The CDR3 DNA reads as TGCGCCAGCAGCCAAGTATTGGCTAGCGGAACCTACAATGAGCAGTTCTTC.

The V and J genes are TRBV24-1 and TRBJ2-7, with D unclear. From germline, CDR1 is KGHDR and CDR2 SFDVKD. There are 13 residues in the CDR3. Trimming removed 5 bases from V and 0 bases from J, with 7 bases in between. This CDR3 is CATSAAASYEQYF. CDR3 DNA: TGTGCCACCAGTGCTGCGGCCTCCTACGAGCAGTACTTC.

V and J are TRBV7-9 and TRBJ2-4, with a tentative D call TRBD2 (6 bases). Germline CDR1 SEHNR, CDR2 FQNEAQ (reference sequence). This CDR3 spans 13 amino acids. The V gene lost 6 bases and the J gene lost 9 bases, with 15 bases spanning the gap. The CDR3 DNA reads TGTGCCAGCAGTAACGGGGGTTCAGGCATTCAGTACTTC. Translating it yields CASSNGGSGIQYF.

This chain joins TRBV29-1 and TRBJ2-1; unclear D gene. The CDR3 is made up of 11 amino acids. V gave up 4 bases and J gave up 7 bases, with 8 bases separating them. Germline CDR1 SQVTM, CDR2 ANQGSEA. As DNA, the CDR3 is TGCAGCGTTGCCGCGACTAATGAGCAGTTCTTC. It specifies CSVAATNEQFF.

This chain links TRBV14 with TRBJ1-2, with 7 bases identical to TRBD1. Germline assignment: CDR1 SGHDN and CDR2 FVKESK. With 5 bases clipped from V and 2 bases from J, the junction kept 2 bases outside the gene matches. The CDR3 is 13 residues long. Here the CDR3 reads CASSEGQNYGYTF. CDR3 nucleotides: TGTGCCAGCAGCGAGGGACAGAACTATGGCTACACCTTC.

The rearrangement joins TRBV28 to TRBJ2-7, with a possible D match to TRBD2 (5 bases). Germline V gene sequence: CDR1 MDHEN, CDR2 SYDVKM. The CDR3 length is 11 residues. V was cut by 6 bases and J by 4 bases, with 7 bases left in between. The CDR3 sequence: CASRGLYEQYF. The CDR3 DNA follows: TGTGCCAGCAGAGGACTTTACGAGCAGTACTTC.

V gene TRBV7-3 combines with J gene TRBJ2-1, with 10 bases fitting TRBD2. This CDR3 spans 16 amino acids. Germline lookup yields CDR1 SGHTA and CDR2 FQGTGA. With 5 bases clipped from V and 8 bases from J, the junction kept 12 bases outside the gene matches. DNA for the CDR3: TGTGCCAGCAGCGAACGGTTAGCTAGCGGGAGTGATGAGCAGTTCTTC. Residues: CASSERLASGSDEQFF.

The chain carries TRBV2 and TRBJ1-1; D perhaps matches TRBD1 (5 bases). CDR1 is SNHLY, CDR2 FYNNEI, per germline. The CDR3 spans 14 residues. V lost 4 bases, J lost 4 bases, and 13 bases lay in between. Here the CDR3 reads CASSGGAVVTEAFF. The CDR3 DNA is TGTGCCAGCAGTGGCGGGGCGGTCGTCACTGAAGCTTTCTTT.

This chain links TRBV9 with TRBJ2-3, with 10 bases identical to TRBD2. The germline V gene encodes CDR1 SGDLS and CDR2 YYNGEE. The CDR3 consists of 16 residues. Trimming took 0 bases from V and 5 from J; bases not matched to a gene: 6. CDR3 amino acids: CASSVGQRGGQDTQYF. The DNA of the CDR3 is TGTGCCAGCAGCGTAGGCCAGCGGGGGGGCCAAGATACGCAGTATTTT.

Concerning this clone itself: Other DNA variants within this sample encode the same CDR3. The V gene is TRBV28, the J gene TRBJ2-7; 12 bases map to TRBD2. The CDR3 covers 15 residues. The V gene end was trimmed by 6 bases and the J gene end by 3 bases; junction bases not matched to a gene: 6. Germline V gives CDR1 MDHEN, CDR2 SYDVKM. The CDR3 sequence: CASSPGTSGFYEQYF. The CDR3 region has the DNA TGTGCCAGCAGCCCCGGGACTAGCGGGTTCTACGAGCAGTACTTC.

V usage is TRBV4-2 and J usage is TRBJ2-3, with TRBD2 as a possible D gene (6 bases). In germline, CDR1 is LGHNA, CDR2 YNFKEQ. V was trimmed by 3 bases and J by 4 bases, leaving 11 bases between them. This CDR3 has 14 amino acids. CDR3 in DNA: TGTGCCAGCAGCCACGGACTAACGGCAGATACGCAGTATTTT. This codes for CASSHGLTADTQYF.

V is TRBV5-1 and J is TRBJ2-3; TRBD2 might be the D (6 bases). There are 16 residues in the CDR3. In germline, CDR1 is SGHRS, CDR2 YFSETQ. Trimming took off 4 bases at V and 4 bases at J, with 19 bases between the two ends. CDR3 bases: TGCGCCAGCAGCATACCAGGACTATCTGGCTCAGATACGCAGTATTTT. Its translation is CASSIPGLSGSDTQYF.

The chain couples TRBV2 to TRBJ1-4, with TRBD1 identical over 9 bases. This CDR3 has 17 amino acids. Germline trimming cut 1 base from V and 7 bases from J; bases unmatched to any gene: 10. Looked up from germline, CDR1 is SNHLY and CDR2 is FYNNEI. Written as DNA, the CDR3 is TGTGCCAGCAGTGAAGTCCGGGACAGGGTGTTGGCTGAAAAACTGTTTTTT. It translates to CASSEVRDRVLAEKLFF. Variable domain in full (rest from reference TRBV2 and TRBJ1-4): EPEVTQTPSHQVTQMGQEVILRCVPISNHLYFYWYRQILGQKVEFLVSFYNNEISEKSEIFDDQFSVERPDGSNFTLKIRSTKLEDSAMYFCASSEVRDRVLAEKLFFGSGTQLSVL.

A few counts support this clone. The chain links TRBV11-2 to TRBJ2-7, with 9 bases that match TRBD2. Trimming at V came to 0 bases and at J to 3 bases, leaving 0 bases not matched to a gene. The CDR3 length is 14 residues. Germline CDR1 and CDR2: SGHAT and FQNNGV. The CDR3 region is CASSLERGGYEQYF. CDR3 in DNA: TGTGCCAGCAGCTTAGAGCGGGGGGGCTACGAGCAGTACTTC. Looking up the rest from reference TRBV11-2 and TRBJ2-7 gives the full variable domain: EAGVAQSPRYKIIEKRQSVAFWCNPISGHATLYWYQQILGQGPKLLIQFQNNGVVDDSQLPKDRFSAERLKGVDSTLKIQPAKLEDSAVYLCASSLERGGYEQYFGPGTRLTVT.

This clone was picked up a small number of times. The chain couples TRBV3-1 (or the pseudogene TRBV3-2) to TRBJ2-2; D is possibly TRBD2 (5 bases). Germline CDR1 and CDR2: LGHDT and YNNKEL (reference sequence). This CDR3 region has 15 residues. V was shortened by 3 bases and J by 7 bases, with 15 bases between the two germline ends. The chain's CDR3 is CASSHAGFRGGELFF. In DNA, the CDR3 is TGTGCCAGCAGCCATGCCGGGTTTCGGGGCGGGGAGCTGTTTTTT.

The chain combines TRBV6-5 with TRBJ2-7; D perhaps matches TRBD1 (6 bases). Germline CDR1 MNHEY, CDR2 SVGAGI. V lost 0 bases and J 2 bases, leaving 14 bases between the germline ends. The CDR3 spans 16 residues. The CDR3 is CASSYSSGDPPYEQYF. The CDR3 region has the DNA TGTGCCAGCAGTTACTCTTCAGGGGATCCTCCCTACGAGCAGTACTTC.

The CDR3 is CATRRGLYYGYTF. The DNA of the CDR3 is TGTGCCACCCGCAGGGGTCTATACTATGGCTACACCTTC. V is TRBV11-2 and J is TRBJ1-2; possibly TRBD1 for D (6 bases). Per germline, CDR1 SGHAT and CDR2 FQNNGV. This CDR3 has 13 amino acids. The V gene lost 10 bases and the J gene lost 3 bases, with 15 bases spanning the gap.

The V and J genes are TRBV27 and TRBJ2-3; perhaps TRBD2 as D (5 bases). Trimming removed 1 base at V and 3 bases at J, with 8 bases between. Germline loops: CDR1 MNHEY, CDR2 SMNVEV (reference sequence). The CDR3 runs 14 residues. The CDR3 here is CASSLYRGTDTQYF. The CDR3, as DNA: TGTGCCAGCAGTTTATACCGGGGAACAGATACGCAGTATTTT.

This clone is a singleton in its sample. The CDR3 spells CASSSRLSSYEQYF. CDR3 bases: TGTGCCAGCAGTTCTCGGTTGAGCTCCTACGAGCAGTACTTC. V gene TRBV7-9 combines with J gene TRBJ2-7, with no clear D. The germline gives CDR1 SEHNR, CDR2 FQNEAQ (reference sequence). The CDR3 covers 14 residues. Trimming took 6 bases from V and 0 from J, leaving 12 bases between them.